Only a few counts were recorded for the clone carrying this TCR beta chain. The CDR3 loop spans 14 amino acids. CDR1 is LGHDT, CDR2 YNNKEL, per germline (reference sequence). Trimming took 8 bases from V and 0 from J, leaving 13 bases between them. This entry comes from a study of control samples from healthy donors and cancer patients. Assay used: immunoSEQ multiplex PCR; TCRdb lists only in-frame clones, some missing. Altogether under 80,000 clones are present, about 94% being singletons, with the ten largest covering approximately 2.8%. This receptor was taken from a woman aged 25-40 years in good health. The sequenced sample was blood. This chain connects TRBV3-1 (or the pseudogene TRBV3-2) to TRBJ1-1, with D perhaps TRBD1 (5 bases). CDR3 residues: CASGWQGMNTEAFF. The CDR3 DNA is TGTGCCAGCGGCTGGCAGGGCATGAACACTGAAGCTTTCTTT.